This record covers a single TCR beta chain. V was clipped by 5 bases and J by 4 bases, with 12 bases between them. Germline V gives CDR1 SGHTA, CDR2 FQGNSA. The CDR3 is made up of 13 amino acids. The data were produced by immunoSEQ multiplex PCR, yet TCRdb's version contains in-frame clones alone and is incomplete. This repertoire shows about 250,000 clones, approximately 90% found once; its top ten account for 1.5% to 2%. The data stem from a study of blood T cell repertoires in COVID-19. Whole-study context: T cells, B-cell-depleted T cells, or PBMCs supplied cDNA or gDNA.

The V call is TRBV7-2, the J call TRBJ2-7; D perhaps matches TRBD2 (6 bases). Sequencing was done on a sample of PBMCs or T cells enriched from blood (not recorded which). The sequence came from a woman younger than 35 who had recovered from COVID-19. The CDR3 loop is CASSPGTLYEQYF. The DNA of the CDR3 is TGTGCCAGCAGCCCGGGGACTCTATACGAGCAGTACTTC.